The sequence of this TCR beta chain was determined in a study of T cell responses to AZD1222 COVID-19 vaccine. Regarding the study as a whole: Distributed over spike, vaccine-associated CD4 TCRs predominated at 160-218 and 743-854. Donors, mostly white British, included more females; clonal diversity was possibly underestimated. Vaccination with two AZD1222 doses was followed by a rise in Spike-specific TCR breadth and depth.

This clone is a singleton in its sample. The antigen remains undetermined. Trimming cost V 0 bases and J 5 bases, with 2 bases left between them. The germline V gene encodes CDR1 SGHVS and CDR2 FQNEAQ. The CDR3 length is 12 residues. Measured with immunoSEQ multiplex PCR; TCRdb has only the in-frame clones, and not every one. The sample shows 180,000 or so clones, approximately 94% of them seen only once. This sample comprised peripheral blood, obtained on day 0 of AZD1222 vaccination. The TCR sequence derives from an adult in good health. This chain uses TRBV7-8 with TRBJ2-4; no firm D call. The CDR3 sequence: CASSLAQNIQYF. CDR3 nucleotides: TGTGCCAGCAGCTTAGCGCAAAACATTCAGTACTTC.